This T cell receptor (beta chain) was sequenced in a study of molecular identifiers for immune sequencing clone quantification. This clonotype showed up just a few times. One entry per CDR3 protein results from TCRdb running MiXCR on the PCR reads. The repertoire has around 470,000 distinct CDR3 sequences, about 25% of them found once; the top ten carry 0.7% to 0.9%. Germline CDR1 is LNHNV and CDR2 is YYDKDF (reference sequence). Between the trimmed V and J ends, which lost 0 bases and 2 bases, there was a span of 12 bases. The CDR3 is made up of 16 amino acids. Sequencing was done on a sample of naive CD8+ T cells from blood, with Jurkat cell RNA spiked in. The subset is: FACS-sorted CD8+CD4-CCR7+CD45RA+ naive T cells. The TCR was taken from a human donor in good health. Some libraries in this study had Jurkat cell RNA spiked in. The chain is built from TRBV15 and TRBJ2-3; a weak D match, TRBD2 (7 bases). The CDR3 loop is CATSRDEGGVTDTQYF. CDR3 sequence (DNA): TGTGCCACCAGCAGAGATGAAGGGGGGGTCACAGATACGCAGTATTTT.